The 10 T cell receptor beta chains reported below all come from one sample, sequenced in a study of post-analysis software for immune sequencing data. Findings of the study overall: Several TRBV segments occurring more often in patients than controls included TRBV5-6, TRBV5-1 and TRBV20-1.

Unique molecular identifiers had been added to the TCR beta cDNA libraries. TCRdb independently ran MiXCR on the PCR reads; one entry per CDR3 protein. The repertoire has roughly 410,000 distinct CDR3 sequences, less than 35% of them found once; the top ten carry roughly 13%. These receptors lack a known antigen. The source material was blood. All receptors come from a girl between 5 and 17 years old with multiple sclerosis.

The J gene is TRBJ1-2, the V gene TRBV7-9, with a possible D match to TRBD1 (6 bases). V was clipped by 3 bases and J by 3 bases, with 11 bases between them. This CDR3 region has 14 residues. The germline CDR1 and CDR2 sequences are SEHNR and FQNEAQ (reference sequence). The CDR3, as DNA: TGTGCCAGCAGCTTCGGGGGGGGCGACTATGGCTACACCTTC. It is translated as CASSFGGGDYGYTF. Full variable domain (missing parts from reference TRBV7-9 and TRBJ1-2): DTGVSQNPRHKITKRGQNVTFRCDPISEHNRLYWYRQTLGQGPEFLTYFQNEAQLEKSRLLSDRFSAERPKGSFSTLEIQRTEQGDSAMYLCASSFGGGDYGYTFGSGTRLTVV.

The CDR3 DNA follows: TGCAGCGTTGAAAATAGCGGTTCAGACATTCAGTACTTC. Encoded protein: CSVENSGSDIQYF. The chain is built from TRBV29-1 and TRBJ2-4, with D possibly matching TRBD2 (6 bases). V was shortened by 2 bases and J by 8 bases, with 13 bases between the two germline ends. This CDR3 has 13 amino acids. Germline CDR1 SQVTM, CDR2 ANQGSEA.

The rearrangement uses TRBV5-1 and TRBJ2-1, with D perhaps TRBD1 (6 bases). This CDR3 is 15 amino acids long. Germline V gives CDR1 SGHRS, CDR2 YFSETQ. V lost 1 base and J 7 bases, leaving 15 bases between the germline ends. CDR3 nucleotides: TGCGCCAGCAGCTTGCGAAGGGGGATTTTAAATGAGCAGTTCTTC. It codes for CASSLRRGILNEQFF.

CDR3 amino acids: CASSSGLAVNEQFF. CDR3 nucleotides: TGTGCCAGCAGCTCGGGACTAGCGGTTAATGAGCAGTTCTTC. The chain carries TRBV12-3 or TRBV12-4 and TRBJ2-1; TRBD2 matches 11 bases. The V gene end was trimmed by 6 bases and the J gene end by 7 bases; junction bases not matched to a gene: 5. The CDR3 sequence is 14 residues long.

V gene TRBV2 combines with J gene TRBJ2-5; 9 bases agree with TRBD2. With V trimmed by 5 bases and J by 7 bases, 8 bases remained unmatched. Germline lookup yields CDR1 SNHLY and CDR2 FYNNEI. CDR3 length: 14 amino acids. The CDR3 nucleotides read TGTGCCAGCAGTTCCGGGACTAGCTTTGGGACCCAGTACTTC. Its protein is CASSSGTSFGTQYF.

The V gene is TRBV5-1, the J gene TRBJ2-7; D is possibly TRBD1 (5 bases). CDR1 is SGHRS, CDR2 YFSETQ, per germline. This CDR3 region has 15 residues. The ends were cut back, 4 bases at V and 2 bases at J, with 16 bases in the middle. The CDR3 nucleotides read TGCGCCAGCAGCCGGACCGACAGTGGGCCCTACGAGCAGTACTTC. This codes for CASSRTDSGPYEQYF.

This chain joins TRBV4-1 and TRBJ1-1, with no clear D. The germline V and J ends were trimmed by 6 bases and 7 bases, with 9 bases remaining between them. Germline V gene data show CDR1 as MGHRA and CDR2 as YSYEKL. The CDR3 is 11 amino acids. CDR3 sequence reads: CASRRYSEAFF. For the CDR3, the DNA is TGCGCCAGCAGAAGGTATAGTGAAGCTTTCTTT.

The chain combines TRBV11-2 with TRBJ2-1; D not certain. The CDR3 sequence is 12 residues long. Looked up from germline, CDR1 is SGHAT and CDR2 is FQNNGV. Trimming pared 1 base from V and 5 bases from J, leaving 3 bases between. Here the CDR3 reads CASSLANNEQFF. The CDR3 DNA reads TGTGCCAGCAGCTTAGCGAACAATGAGCAGTTCTTC.

The V gene is TRBV11-2, the J gene TRBJ2-5; 10 bases agree with TRBD2. CDR1 is SGHAT, CDR2 FQNNGV, per germline. V was clipped by 5 bases and J by 5 bases; unmatched bases: 17. The CDR3 covers 18 residues. The CDR3 DNA reads TGTGCCAGCAGCCCAAGGGCCAGCGGGGGGGCCATTATTGAGACCCAGTACTTC. The encoded protein is CASSPRASGGAIIETQYF.

The genes are TRBV27 and TRBJ1-6; D remains unclear. Looked up from germline, CDR1 is MNHEY and CDR2 is SMNVEV (reference sequence). The CDR3 has 15 amino acids. Deletions cut 4 bases from V and 2 bases from J, with 9 bases between. The CDR3 here is CASSYINTYNSPLHF. DNA of the CDR3: TGTGCCAGCAGTTACATCAACACCTATAATTCACCCCTCCACTTT.